Given below is one T cell receptor beta chain in context. Clones were sequenced by immunoSEQ multiplex PCR, and TCRdb holds only the in-frame ones, with some missing. The top ten clones hold about 14% of a sample with 80,000 to 100,000 clones, just over 85% of them seen once. The CDR3 is 16 residues long. From germline, CDR1 is SGHTA and CDR2 FQGNSA. J gave up 6 bases and V 1 base, and 9 bases lay outside the gene matches. This sample is drawn from a study of control samples from healthy donors and cancer patients. The chain has TRBV7-2 and TRBJ2-7, with 10 bases fitting TRBD2. The origin of this receptor is a man aged 30-40 years in good health. Sequencing was performed on blood. This chain's CDR3 is CASSLGLAGDLTEQYF. As DNA, the CDR3 is TGTGCCAGCAGCTTAGGGCTAGCGGGAGACCTCACCGAGCAGTACTTC.